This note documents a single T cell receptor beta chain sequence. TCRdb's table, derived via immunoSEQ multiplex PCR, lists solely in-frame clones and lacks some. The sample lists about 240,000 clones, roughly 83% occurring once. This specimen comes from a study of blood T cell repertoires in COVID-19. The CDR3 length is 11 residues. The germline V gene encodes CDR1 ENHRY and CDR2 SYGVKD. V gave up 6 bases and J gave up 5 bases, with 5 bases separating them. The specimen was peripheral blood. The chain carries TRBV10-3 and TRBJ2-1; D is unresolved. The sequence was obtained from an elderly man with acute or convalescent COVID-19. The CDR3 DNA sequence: TGTGCCATCAGCCCTGACAATGAGCAGTTCTTC. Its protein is CAISPDNEQFF.